This TCR beta chain is drawn from a study of T-cell memory formation after mild COVID-19. General study findings and limits: Largely, contracting CD4+ clones fell within CM and EM, and contracting CD8+ clones within EMRA. Second-wave clones that peaked on day 37 lacked confirmed SARS-CoV-2 specificity.

Each CDR3 protein is one row after TCRdb ran MiXCR on the 5' RACE reads. The top ten hold approximately 20% of the sample, which has a few hundred thousand distinct CDR3 sequences, less than 20% seen once. Details on this clonotype: Its matching antigen is unknown.

V gave up 5 bases and J gave up 2 bases; unmatched junction bases: 2. There are 13 residues in the CDR3. The V gene's germline CDR1 is LNHDA and CDR2 SQIVND (reference sequence). Sequenced sample: PBMCs or a T cell subset sorted from them (not recorded which). This chain links TRBV19 with TRBJ2-5, with 7 bases matching TRBD1. This TCR came from a man younger than 30 who had mild COVID-19 (a few samples of this study predate the infection). Cell type and time point are not known. The CDR3 region is CASSGTDQETQYF. CDR3 DNA sequence: TGTGCCAGTAGTGGGACAGATCAAGAGACCCAGTACTTC.